These T cell receptor beta chains were read from a single sample in a study of vaccination and CD4 T cells after COVID-19. The antigens for these receptors are not known. One entry per CDR3 protein, called by TCRdb with MiXCR from the PCR reads. The repertoire consists of 15,000 or so distinct CDR3 sequences, with about 46% occurring once and the leading ten covering 11% to 15%. The material sequenced was CD4+ T cells from blood, cultured in vitro. The receptors come from a human donor who had recovered from COVID-19. Both conserved end residues are trimmed from each CDR3. The listing skips clone size in some rows; elsewhere it reads once, few, many or a size class.

size	J	V	CDR3
few	TRBJ1-5	TRBV7-2	ASSFTGTSNQPQH
-	TRBJ1-5	TRBV20-1	SAAPGGLNQPQH
few	TRBJ2-3	TRBV5-4	ASSLVAGEGTDTQY
-	TRBJ2-3	TRBV20-1	SATAGRTDTQY
-	TRBJ1-2	TRBV2	ASSPRIGSNYGYT
-	TRBJ1-2	TRBV15	ATSSGGQVYGYT
few	TRBJ2-3	TRBV7-2	ASSVLDLFTDTQY
few	TRBJ1-5	TRBV20-1	SARETYRSGQPQH
-	TRBJ1-2	TRBV28	ASRAREGYT
-	TRBJ1-2	TRBV5-4	ASSLAGQLYGYT
-	TRBJ1-2	TRBV6-4	ASSVTGGNYGYT
few	TRBJ1-1	TRBV7-6	ASSSETGLMNTEAF
-	TRBJ1-2	TRBV7-2	ASSRGQIVDYGYT
-	TRBJ1-1	TRBV11-3	ASSLHPANTEAF
-	TRBJ2-7	TRBV4-3	ASSQERTNRFGEQY
-	TRBJ2-3	TRBV5-1	ASSILGQSDTQY
-	TRBJ1-6	TRBV24-1	ATSGRAGRRGNSPLH
once	TRBJ1-1	TRBV7-2	ASRYKTLRTAGREAF
-	TRBJ2-1	TRBV27	ASSLSPGAAYNEQF
-	TRBJ2-2	TRBV28	ASRGGGFTTGELF
-	TRBJ2-7	TRBV6-1	ASTGAAYEQY
-	TRBJ2-1	TRBV6-1	ASTLGVSSYNEQF
-	TRBJ1-3	TRBV6-1	ASASGNTIY
few	TRBJ1-6	TRBV6-2/TRBV6-3	ASRLGQVYNSPLH
-	TRBJ2-3	TRBV20-1	STFTSGGPTDTQY
-	TRBJ2-7	TRBV4-1	ASSQVYLASGRTGTYEQY
-	TRBJ1-2	TRBV6-2/TRBV6-3	ASSPTGGFYGYT
-	TRBJ1-5	TRBV2	ASTSVLNQPQH
-	TRBJ2-1	TRBV6-2/TRBV6-3	ASTDQREGEQF
-	TRBJ2-7	TRBV2	ASSGDNYEQY
-	TRBJ1-6	TRBV6-1	ASSTTGVANSPLH
-	TRBJ1-2	TRBV12-3/TRBV12-4	ASSEGGRIVPGYT
-	TRBJ1-3	TRBV20-1	SARGTGEGNTIY
-	TRBJ1-4	TRBV7-8	ASSLELAKTEKLF
-	TRBJ2-3	TRBV15	ATSTRTSGFTDTQY
few	TRBJ1-2	TRBV6-2/TRBV6-3	ASSNSYGYT
few	TRBJ1-2	TRBV12-3/TRBV12-4	ASTSGMWTYGYT
-	TRBJ1-1	TRBV6-4	ASWGATEAF
-	TRBJ1-2	TRBV27	ASRPRDRANYGYT
-	TRBJ1-1	TRBV5-4	ASSTTGWRTEAF
-	TRBJ2-1	TRBV11-3	ASSLGTPSGGRHEQF
-	TRBJ1-1	TRBV6-4	ASRLGPSNTEAF
few	TRBJ1-1	TRBV5-1	ASSSGQNTEAF
few	TRBJ2-5	TRBV27	ASGVETQY
-	TRBJ2-1	TRBV11-3	ASSLQGRYNEQF
few	TRBJ1-2	TRBV7-2	ASSLAGTATNYGYT
-	TRBJ2-2	TRBV12-3/TRBV12-4	ASRKPGLAGTNTGELF
-	TRBJ1-5	TRBV19	ASSIFEGLSNQPQH